Listed below are T cell receptor beta chains from one sample, sequenced in a study of blood T cell repertoires in COVID-19. The method was immunoSEQ multiplex PCR; TCRdb's version includes in-frame clones alone and lacks a portion of them. The sample holds 220,000 or so clones, around three quarters seen once. Sequenced: peripheral blood. The receptors come from a woman aged 70-85 years with acute or convalescent COVID-19. CDR3s include the opening cysteine and the closing phenylalanine or tryptophan. The D gene is left open where the match is weak. Not all rows give a size; the values are once, few, many and, for expanded clones, a class.

>-|TRBJ1-4|once|TRBV24-1
CATSEAGGKGEKLFF
TGTGCCACCAGTGAGGCCGGGGGTAAGGGTGAAAAACTGTTTTTT
>-|TRBJ1-1|-|TRBV7-9
CASSPWTDLNTEAFF
TGTGCCAGCAGCCCTTGGACAGATTTGAACACTGAAGCTTTCTTT
>-|TRBJ2-7|-|TRBV7-8
CASSSALGERSSYEQYF
TGTGCCAGCAGCTCCGCGTTGGGAGAGCGGAGTTCCTACGAGCAGTACTTC
>TRBD2|TRBJ2-2|few|TRBV27
CASSLYASGSLAGELFF
TGTGCCAGCAGTTTATATGCTAGCGGGAGCCTGGCCGGGGAGCTGTTTTTT
>-|TRBJ1-2|-|TRBV20-1
CSASHNNYGYTF
TGCAGTGCTAGTCACAATAACTATGGCTACACCTTC
>-|TRBJ1-4|-|TRBV28
CASREDPVEKLFF
TGTGCCAGCCGGGAGGACCCGGTGGAAAAACTGTTTTTT
>TRBD1|TRBJ2-7|-|TRBV27
CASSLGTASYEQYF
TGTGCCAGCAGTTTAGGGACAGCCTCCTACGAGCAGTACTTC
>TRBD2|TRBJ2-5|-|TRBV20-1
CSASSGSVGETQYF
TGCAGTGCAAGTAGCGGGAGTGTTGGGGAGACCCAGTACTTC
>TRBD1|TRBJ1-2|-|TRBV28
CASTPGTAHYGYTF
TGTGCCAGCACCCCCGGGACAGCCCACTATGGCTACACCTTC
>-|TRBJ1-1|-|TRBV10-3
CAISEGNFAFF
TGTGCCATCAGTGAGGGCAATTTCGCTTTCTTT
>TRBD1|TRBJ1-2|-|TRBV5-1
CASSWAGTGDGYTF
TGCGCCAGCAGCTGGGCCGGGACAGGGGATGGCTACACCTTC
>-|TRBJ1-1|-|TRBV15
CATSQNTEAFF
TGTGCCACCAGCCAGAACACTGAAGCTTTCTTT
>-|TRBJ2-4|-|TRBV5-1
CASSLEPQTRNIQYF
TGCGCCAGCAGCTTGGAACCACAGACAAGAAACATTCAGTACTTC
>TRBD1|TRBJ2-1|-|TRBV19
CASSTFPTGIDNEQFF
TGTGCCAGTAGTACGTTCCCGACAGGGATTGACAATGAGCAGTTCTTC
>TRBD1|TRBJ1-1|-|TRBV2
CASRTGQGNTEAFF
TGTGCCAGCAGGACGGGACAGGGGAACACTGAAGCTTTCTTT
>-|TRBJ1-1|-|TRBV19
CASSIDAGNTEAFF
TGTGCCAGTAGTATAGACGCAGGGAACACTGAAGCTTTCTTT
>TRBD1|TRBJ1-3|-|TRBV30
CAWTTGAGNTIYF
TGTGCCTGGACCACAGGGGCTGGAAACACCATATATTTT
>TRBD2|TRBJ2-7|few|TRBV6-2/TRBV6-3
CASSLTSGNSYEQYF
TGTGCCAGCAGCCTCACTAGCGGGAACTCCTACGAGCAGTACTTC
>-|TRBJ1-5|-|TRBV15
CATSPRYSNQPQHF
TGTGCCACCAGCCCGCGGTATAGCAATCAGCCCCAGCATTTT
>-|TRBJ1-5|-|TRBV28
CASSPLNQPQHF
TGTGCCAGCAGCCCCTTAAATCAGCCCCAGCATTTT
>-|TRBJ1-5|-|TRBV6-6
CASSYSQGVSNQPQHF
TGTGCCAGCAGTTACTCGCAGGGCGTAAGCAATCAGCCCCAGCATTTT
>-|TRBJ1-4|-|TRBV28
CASSLGDIMRELFF
TGTGCCAGCAGTTTAGGAGATATAATGAGGGAACTGTTTTTT
>TRBD1|TRBJ1-2|-|TRBV18
CASSPLGQANYGYTF
TGTGCCAGCTCACCACTGGGACAGGCGAACTATGGCTACACCTTC
>TRBD2|TRBJ2-5|-|TRBV18
CASSPGLAGAETQYF
TGTGCCAGCTCACCGGGACTAGCGGGGGCGGAGACCCAGTACTTC
>-|TRBJ2-3|-|TRBV21-1
CASSRLFSDTQYF
TGTGCCAGCAGCAGACTTTTTTCAGATACGCAGTATTTT
>-|TRBJ2-2|once|TRBV15
CATSRDEGAGTGELFF
TGTGCCACCAGCAGAGACGAGGGTGCGGGCACCGGGGAGCTGTTTTTT
>TRBD1|TRBJ2-2|few|TRBV5-1
CASSRDRGTGELFF
TGCGCCAGCAGCCGGGACAGGGGGACCGGGGAGCTGTTTTTT
>-|TRBJ2-2|-|TRBV30
CAWSFGGSGELFF
TGTGCCTGGAGTTTCGGAGGATCTGGGGAGCTGTTTTTT
>TRBD2|TRBJ2-3|-|TRBV5-6
CASSGLADFLVTDTQYF
TGTGCCAGCAGCGGGCTAGCGGATTTCCTCGTCACAGATACGCAGTATTTT
>TRBD1|TRBJ2-3|-|TRBV6-4
CASSAEGAGTDTQYF
TGTGCCAGCAGTGCTGAGGGGGCAGGCACAGATACGCAGTATTTT
>-|TRBJ2-3|-|TRBV24-1
CATSEAQKTLHTDTQYF
TGTGCCACCTCTGAGGCCCAGAAAACTCTTCACACAGATACGCAGTATTTT
>-|TRBJ1-5|-|TRBV15
CATSPGLSNQPQHF
TGTGCCACCAGCCCAGGTCTTAGCAATCAGCCCCAGCATTTT
>TRBD2|TRBJ2-7|-|TRBV7-2
CASSPDGGESYEQYF
TGTGCCAGCAGCCCAGATGGGGGGGAATCCTACGAGCAGTACTTC
>-|TRBJ2-5|-|TRBV19
CASSPSEAGLTQYF
TGTGCCAGTAGTCCCTCCGAGGCGGGATTGACCCAGTACTTC